Below, one TCR beta chain is given with its context. This entry belongs to a study of blood T cell repertoires in COVID-19. Study background: Nucleic acid was either cDNA or gDNA, and it came from T cells, B-cell-depleted T cells, or PBMCs.

In terms of age and location, participants ranged from roughly 18 to 95 years and lived in around 22 US areas. Measured with immunoSEQ multiplex PCR; TCRdb has only the in-frame clones, and not every one. This table holds roughly 290,000 clones, 75% to 90% found once. Germline CDR1 and CDR2: SGHRS and YFSETQ. Trimming left V 4 bases short and J 1 base short, with 11 bases between. The CDR3 consists of 14 residues. This chain links TRBV5-1 with TRBJ2-5; D possibly corresponds to TRBD1 (5 bases). The sequencing input was PBMCs or T cells enriched from blood (not recorded which). This receptor was taken from a woman aged 40 to 50 who had recovered from COVID-19. CDR3 region: CASSARALQETQYF. DNA for the CDR3: TGCGCCAGCAGCGCCAGGGCACTCCAAGAGACCCAGTACTTC.